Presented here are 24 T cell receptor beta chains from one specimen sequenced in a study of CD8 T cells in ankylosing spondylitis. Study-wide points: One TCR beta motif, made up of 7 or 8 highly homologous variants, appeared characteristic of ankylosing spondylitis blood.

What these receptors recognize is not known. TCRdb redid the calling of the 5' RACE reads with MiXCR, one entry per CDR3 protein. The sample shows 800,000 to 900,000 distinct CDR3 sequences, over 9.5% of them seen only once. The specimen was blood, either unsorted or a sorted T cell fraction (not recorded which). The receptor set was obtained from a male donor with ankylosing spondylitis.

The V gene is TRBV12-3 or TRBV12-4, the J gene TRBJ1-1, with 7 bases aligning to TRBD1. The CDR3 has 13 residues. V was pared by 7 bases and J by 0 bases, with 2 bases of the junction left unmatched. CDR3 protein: CASIQGVNTEAFF. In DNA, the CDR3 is TGTGCCAGCATTCAGGGGGTGAACACTGAAGCTTTCTTT.

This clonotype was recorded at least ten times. The CDR3 here is CSVAATNIQYF. The CDR3 DNA follows: TGCAGCGTTGCAGCAACAAACATTCAGTACTTC. The chain couples TRBV29-1 to TRBJ2-4; D is undetermined. Germline V lookup: CDR1 SQVTM, CDR2 ANQGSEA. This CDR3 has 11 amino acids. The V end lost 4 bases, the J end lost 6 bases, and 7 bases lay between the germline ends. Variable domain in full (rest from reference TRBV29-1 and TRBJ2-4): SAVISQKPSRDICQRGTSLTIQCQVDSQVTMMFWYRQQPGQSLTLIATANQGSEATYESGFVIDKFPISRPNLTFSTLTVSNMSPEDSSIYLCSVAATNIQYFGAGTRLSVL.

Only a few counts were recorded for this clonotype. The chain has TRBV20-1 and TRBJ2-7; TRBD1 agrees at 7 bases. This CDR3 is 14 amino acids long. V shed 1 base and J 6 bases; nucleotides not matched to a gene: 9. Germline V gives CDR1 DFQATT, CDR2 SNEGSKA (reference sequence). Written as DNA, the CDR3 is TGCAGTGCTAGAGCCCCGGGACAGTTGGGCGAGCAGTACTTC. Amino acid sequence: CSARAPGQLGEQYF.

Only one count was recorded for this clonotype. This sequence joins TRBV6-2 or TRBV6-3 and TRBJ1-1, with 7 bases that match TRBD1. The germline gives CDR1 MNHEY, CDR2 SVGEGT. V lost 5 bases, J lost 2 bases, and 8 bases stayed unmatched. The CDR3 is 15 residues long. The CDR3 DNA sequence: TGTGCCAGCAGTCCCCCGAGGGGGCGTAACACTGAAGCTTTCTTT. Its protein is CASSPPRGRNTEAFF.

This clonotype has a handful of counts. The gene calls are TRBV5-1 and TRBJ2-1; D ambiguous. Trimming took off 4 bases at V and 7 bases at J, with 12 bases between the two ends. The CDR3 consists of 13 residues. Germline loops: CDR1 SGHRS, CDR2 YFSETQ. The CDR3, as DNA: TGCGCCAGCAGCCCCGAAACCCAGAATGAGCAGTTCTTC. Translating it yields CASSPETQNEQFF.

CDR3 sequence reads: CSASSGRAGHEQFF. In DNA, the CDR3 is TGCAGTGCGAGTAGCGGGAGGGCGGGGCATGAGCAGTTCTTC. The V and J genes are TRBV20-1 and TRBJ2-1; 11 bases match TRBD2. V dropped 6 bases and J dropped 8; count of bases not matched to a gene: 9. In germline, CDR1 is DFQATT, CDR2 SNEGSKA (reference sequence). The CDR3 is made up of 14 amino acids.

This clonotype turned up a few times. The CDR3 spells CSAGLLDYEQYF. In DNA, the CDR3 is TGCAGCGCCGGACTGTTGGACTACGAGCAGTACTTC. V gene TRBV29-1 combines with J gene TRBJ2-7; D is possibly TRBD2 (5 bases). This CDR3 has 12 residues. Germline V gene data show CDR1 as SQVTM and CDR2 as ANQGSEA. The V gene lost 7 bases and the J gene lost 3 bases, with 13 bases spanning the gap.

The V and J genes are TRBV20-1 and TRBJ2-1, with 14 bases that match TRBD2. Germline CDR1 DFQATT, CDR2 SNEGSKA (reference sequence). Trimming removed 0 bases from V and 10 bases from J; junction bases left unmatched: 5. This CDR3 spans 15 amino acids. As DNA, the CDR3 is TGCAGTGCTAGAGATCGACTAGCGGGAGGGGGGGAGCAGTTCTTC. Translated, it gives CSARDRLAGGGEQFF.

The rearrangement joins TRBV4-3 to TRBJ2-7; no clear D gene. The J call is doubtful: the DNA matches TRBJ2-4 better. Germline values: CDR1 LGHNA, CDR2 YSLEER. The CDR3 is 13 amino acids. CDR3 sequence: CASSQEATAIQYF. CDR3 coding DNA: TGCGCCAGCAGCCAAGAAGCTACGGCCATTCAGTACTTC.

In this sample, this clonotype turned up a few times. This chain's CDR3 is CASSQGLFGFYEQYF. CDR3 in DNA: TGCGCCAGCAGCCAAGGGTTATTTGGATTCTACGAGCAGTACTTC. The rearrangement joins TRBV4-3 to TRBJ2-7; D remains ambiguous. Germline V gene lookup returns CDR1 LGHNA and CDR2 YSLEER. This CDR3 is 15 amino acids long. Trimming removed 1 base at V and 3 bases at J, with 13 bases between.

The CDR3 here is CASSYIRGSGYTF. Here the CDR3 DNA reads TGTGCCAGCAGTTACATCCGGGGTAGTGGCTACACCTTC. The chain joins TRBV6-5 to TRBJ1-2, with no clear D. V was shortened by 2 bases and J by 7 bases, with 11 bases between the two germline ends. Germline loops: CDR1 MNHEY, CDR2 SVGAGI. This CDR3 comprises 13 residues.

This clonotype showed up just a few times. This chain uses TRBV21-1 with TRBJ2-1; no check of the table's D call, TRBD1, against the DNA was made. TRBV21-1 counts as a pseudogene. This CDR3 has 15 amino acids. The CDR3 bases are TGTGCCAGCAGCTGTGACAGGCTAGGTCACAATGAGCAGTTCTTC. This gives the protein CASSCDRLGHNEQFF.

The CDR3 DNA follows: TGCAGTGCTAGCCACCTTGACCTACAAGAGACCCAGTACTTC. Encoded protein: CSASHLDLQETQYF. V and J are TRBV20-1 and TRBJ2-5; no clear D. Germline CDR1 is DFQATT and CDR2 is SNEGSKA (reference sequence). The ends were cut back, 3 bases at V and 2 bases at J, with 13 bases in the middle. The CDR3 runs 14 residues.

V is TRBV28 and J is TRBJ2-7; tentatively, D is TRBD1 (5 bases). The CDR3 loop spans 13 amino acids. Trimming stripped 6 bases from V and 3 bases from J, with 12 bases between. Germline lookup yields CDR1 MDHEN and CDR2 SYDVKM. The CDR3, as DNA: TGTGCCAGCAGAACAGGTTCCTTCTACGAGCAGTACTTC. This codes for CASRTGSFYEQYF.

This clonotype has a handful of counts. The CDR3 DNA follows: TGTGCCAGCAGCTTAGTGAGCGGGGGGGCTGAGGAGCAGTTCTTC. This gives the protein CASSLVSGGAEEQFF. The rearrangement uses TRBV7-6 and TRBJ2-1, with 10 nucleotides matching TRBD2. Germline values: CDR1 SGHVS, CDR2 FNYEAQ. V shed 1 base and J 10 bases; nucleotides not matched to a gene: 7. The CDR3 is 15 amino acids.

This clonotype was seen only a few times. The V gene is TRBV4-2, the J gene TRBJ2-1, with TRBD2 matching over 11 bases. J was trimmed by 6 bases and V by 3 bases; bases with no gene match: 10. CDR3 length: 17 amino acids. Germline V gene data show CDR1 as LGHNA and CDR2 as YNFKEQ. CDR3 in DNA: TGTGCCAGCAGCCAGAAGCCGGGACTAGCGGAGGTCAATGAGCAGTTCTTC. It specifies CASSQKPGLAEVNEQFF.

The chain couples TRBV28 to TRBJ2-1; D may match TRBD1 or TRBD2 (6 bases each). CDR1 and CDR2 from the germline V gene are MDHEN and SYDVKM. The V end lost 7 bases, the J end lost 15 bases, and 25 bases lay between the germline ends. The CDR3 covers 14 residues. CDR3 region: CASTTYGGRRIWFF. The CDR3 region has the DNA TGTGCCAGCACCACGTACGGGGGCCGCCGAATTTGGTTCTTC.

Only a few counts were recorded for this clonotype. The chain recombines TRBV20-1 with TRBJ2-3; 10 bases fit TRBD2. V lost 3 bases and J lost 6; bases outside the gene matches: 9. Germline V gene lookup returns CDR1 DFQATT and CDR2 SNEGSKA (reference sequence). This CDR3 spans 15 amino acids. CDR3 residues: CSASRRSGGFDTQYF. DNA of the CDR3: TGCAGTGCTAGTAGGCGTAGCGGGGGGTTCGATACGCAGTATTTT.

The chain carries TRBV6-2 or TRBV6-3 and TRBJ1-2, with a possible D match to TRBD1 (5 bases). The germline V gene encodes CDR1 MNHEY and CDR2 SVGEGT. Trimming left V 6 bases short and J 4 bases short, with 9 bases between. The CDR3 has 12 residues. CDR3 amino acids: CASSRTFYGYTF. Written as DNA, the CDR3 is TGTGCCAGCAGCCGGACATTCTATGGCTACACCTTC.

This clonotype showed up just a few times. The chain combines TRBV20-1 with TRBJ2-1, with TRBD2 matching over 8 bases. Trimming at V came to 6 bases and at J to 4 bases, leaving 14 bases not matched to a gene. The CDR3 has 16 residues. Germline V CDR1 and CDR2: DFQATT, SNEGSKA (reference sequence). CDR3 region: CSAKRGSGGLYNEQFF. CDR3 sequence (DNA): TGCAGTGCCAAGAGAGGGTCGGGAGGGTTGTACAATGAGCAGTTCTTC.

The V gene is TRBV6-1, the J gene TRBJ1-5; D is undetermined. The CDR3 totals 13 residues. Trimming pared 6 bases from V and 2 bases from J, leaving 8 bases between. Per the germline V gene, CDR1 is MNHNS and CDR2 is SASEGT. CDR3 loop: CASRRHGNQPQHF. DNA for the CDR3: TGTGCCAGCAGGAGACACGGCAATCAGCCCCAGCATTTT.

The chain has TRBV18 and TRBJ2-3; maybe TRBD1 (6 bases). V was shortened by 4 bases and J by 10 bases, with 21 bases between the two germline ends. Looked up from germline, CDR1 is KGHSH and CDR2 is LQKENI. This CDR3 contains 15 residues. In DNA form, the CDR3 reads TGTGCCAGCTCACGCACCCAACAGAGGGGGATCGCGCAGTATTTT. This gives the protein CASSRTQQRGIAQYF.

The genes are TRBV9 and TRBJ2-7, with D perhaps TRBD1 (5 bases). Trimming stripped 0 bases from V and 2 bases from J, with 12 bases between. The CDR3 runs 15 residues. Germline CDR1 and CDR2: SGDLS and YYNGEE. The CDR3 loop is CASSVGMGLAYEQYF. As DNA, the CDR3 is TGTGCCAGCAGCGTAGGAATGGGGCTAGCCTACGAGCAGTACTTC. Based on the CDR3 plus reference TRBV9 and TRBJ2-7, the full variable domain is DSGVTQTPKHLITATGQRVTLRCSPRSGDLSVYWYQQSLDQGLQFLIQYYNGEERAKGNILERFSAQQFPDLHSELNLSSLELGDSALYFCASSVGMGLAYEQYFGPGTRLTVT.

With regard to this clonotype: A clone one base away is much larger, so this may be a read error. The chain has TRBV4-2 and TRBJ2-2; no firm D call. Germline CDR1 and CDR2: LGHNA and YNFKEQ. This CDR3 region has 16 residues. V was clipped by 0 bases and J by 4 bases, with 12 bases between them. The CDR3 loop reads CASSQERAMGTGELFF. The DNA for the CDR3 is TGTGCCAGCAGCCAAGAAAGGGCCATGGGCACCGGGGAGCTGTTTTTT.